Listed below are T cell receptor beta chains from one sample, sequenced in a study of blood T cells in healthy people across ages. TCRdb recomputed calls from the 5' RACE reads with MiXCR, one row per CDR3 protein. The sample holds hundreds of thousands of distinct CDR3 sequences, over 40% seen once. Sequenced input: blood. These receptors all stem from a woman of 80 years or more in good health. Each CDR3 is given with its conserved first and last residue. Where a row states a size, it is once, few, many or the class of an expanded clone; other rows omit it.

clone_size: once; v_call: TRBV4-3; cdr3_aa: CASSQKRGAGLTDTQYF
clone_size: few; v_call: TRBV10-3; cdr3_aa: CAISDLDMDTEAFF
clone_size: -; v_call: TRBV10-3; cdr3_aa: CAIKEADTQYF
clone_size: once; v_call: TRBV9; cdr3_aa: CASSVESARETQFF
clone_size: once; v_call: TRBV20-1; cdr3_aa: CSARRGGSETQYF
clone_size: -; v_call: TRBV7-8; cdr3_aa: CASSLLYSSYEQYF
clone_size: few; v_call: TRBV5-8; cdr3_aa: CASSPFFSRAAGTEAFF
clone_size: -; v_call: TRBV20-1; cdr3_aa: CSASPGASYEQYF
clone_size: many; v_call: TRBV11-2; cdr3_aa: CASSLLGTSGRGSYNEQFF
clone_size: -; v_call: TRBV7-9; cdr3_aa: CASSLEGLAGFTDTQYF
clone_size: -; v_call: TRBV5-5; cdr3_aa: CASSPGDTYGYTF
clone_size: -; v_call: TRBV28; cdr3_aa: CASSFDQRSQETQYF
clone_size: -; v_call: TRBV7-2; cdr3_aa: CASSQGVAWTGFEQYF
clone_size: many; v_call: TRBV6-5; cdr3_aa: CASITWMGQETQYF
clone_size: few; v_call: TRBV7-9; cdr3_aa: CASSLAAGGPPIQYF
clone_size: many; v_call: TRBV29-1; cdr3_aa: CSVRQDRGYNEQFF
clone_size: -; v_call: TRBV3-1; cdr3_aa: CASSQDRWARGYTF
clone_size: many; v_call: TRBV6-2/TRBV6-3; cdr3_aa: CASSYEGQVKGSPLHF